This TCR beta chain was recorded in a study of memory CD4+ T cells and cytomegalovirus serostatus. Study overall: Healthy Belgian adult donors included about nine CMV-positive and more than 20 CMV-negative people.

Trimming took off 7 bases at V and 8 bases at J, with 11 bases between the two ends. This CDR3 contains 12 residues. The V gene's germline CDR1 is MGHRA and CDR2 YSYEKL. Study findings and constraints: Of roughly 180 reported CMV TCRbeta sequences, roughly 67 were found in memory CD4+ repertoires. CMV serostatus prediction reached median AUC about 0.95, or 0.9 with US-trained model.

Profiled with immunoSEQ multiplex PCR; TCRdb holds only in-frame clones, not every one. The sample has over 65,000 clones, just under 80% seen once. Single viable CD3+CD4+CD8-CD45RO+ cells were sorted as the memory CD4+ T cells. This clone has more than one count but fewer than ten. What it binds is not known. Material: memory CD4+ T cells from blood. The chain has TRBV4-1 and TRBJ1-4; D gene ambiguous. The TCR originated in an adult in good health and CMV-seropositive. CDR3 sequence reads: CASNERGEKLFF. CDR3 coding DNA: TGCGCCAGCAACGAAAGAGGGGAAAAACTGTTTTTT.